The 8 T cell receptor beta chains listed next were all sequenced from one sample in a study. Using its own MiXCR run on the 5' RACE reads, TCRdb lists one record per CDR3 protein. Seen here are 8,400 or so distinct CDR3 sequences, about three fifths observed once, and the top ten hold approximately 5.8%. Sequences were obtained from tumor-infiltrating memory CD4+ T cells sorted from the breast tumor. Subset reported: memory CD4+ T cells, CD4+CD45RO+CD25-. The receptor set was obtained from a female donor with breast cancer.

This clonotype was picked up a small number of times. This rearrangement joins TRBV12-3 or TRBV12-4 to TRBJ2-2; D gene ambiguous. The CDR3 sequence is 15 residues long. Deletions cut 1 base from V and 3 bases from J, with 9 bases between. CDR3 protein: CASSLDQADTGELFF. The CDR3 DNA reads TGTGCCAGCAGTTTAGACCAGGCTGACACCGGGGAGCTGTTTTTT.

V and J are TRBV7-8 and TRBJ2-5, with unresolved D. The V end was cut by 3 bases, the J end by 5 bases, with 10 bases between. This CDR3 comprises 13 residues. The germline V gene has CDR1 SGHVS and CDR2 FQNEAQ. The CDR3 is CASSFQPSETQYF. CDR3 DNA sequence: TGTGCCAGCAGCTTCCAGCCTTCGGAGACCCAGTACTTC.

V usage is TRBV7-6 and J usage is TRBJ2-5; D gene uncertain. The CDR3 loop spans 13 amino acids. Germline loops: CDR1 SGHVS, CDR2 FNYEAQ. V was cut by 4 bases and J by 1 base, with 7 bases left in between. In DNA, the CDR3 is TGTGCCAGCAGCTCCCAGCTCCAAGAGACCCAGTACTTC. Amino acids: CASSSQLQETQYF.

The table lists this clonotype with a few counts. The rearrangement links TRBV12-3 or TRBV12-4 to TRBJ1-3; D unclear. This CDR3 is 13 amino acids long. V dropped 5 bases and J dropped 0 bases, with 5 bases sitting between them. The CDR3 DNA follows: TGTGCCAGCAGTACGGACTCTGGAAACACCATATATTTT. Translation gives CASSTDSGNTIYF.

This chain uses TRBV12-3 or TRBV12-4 with TRBJ1-5; weak D call: TRBD1 (5 bases). V dropped 6 bases and J dropped 8 bases, with 11 bases sitting between them. The CDR3 totals 12 residues. CDR3 nucleotides: TGTGCCAGCAGACAAAGGGGAGAGCCCCAGCATTTT. Translation: CASRQRGEPQHF.

The table lists this clonotype with a count of one. V gene TRBV10-3 combines with J gene TRBJ1-6; D is uncertain. This CDR3 contains 16 residues. CDR1 is ENHRY, CDR2 SYGVKD, per germline. V lost 10 bases, J lost 0 bases, and 16 bases lay in between. The CDR3 is CASIKTPSSYNSPLHF. The CDR3 nucleotides read TGTGCCAGCATTAAGACCCCGAGCTCCTATAATTCACCCCTCCACTTT.

The rearrangement links TRBV20-1 to TRBJ2-1, with TRBD2 identical over 16 bases. Germline lookup yields CDR1 DFQATT and CDR2 SNEGSKA (reference sequence). The V and J ends lost 3 bases and 4 bases, in that order; junction bases with no gene match: 3. This CDR3 spans 16 amino acids. The DNA of the CDR3 is TGCAGTGCTAGGGGACTAGCGGGGGGGCTTTACAATGAGCAGTTCTTC. Protein: CSARGLAGGLYNEQFF.

The V and J genes are TRBV5-6 and TRBJ2-1; TRBD1 matches at 11 bases. This CDR3 spans 17 amino acids. The ends lost 7 bases at V and 6 bases at J; junction bases unmatched: 15. The germline V gene encodes CDR1 SGHDT and CDR2 YYEEEE. CDR3 region: CASSPSFGTGGTNEQFF. As DNA, the CDR3 is TGTGCCAGCTCCCCCTCTTTCGGGACAGGGGGTACCAATGAGCAGTTCTTC.